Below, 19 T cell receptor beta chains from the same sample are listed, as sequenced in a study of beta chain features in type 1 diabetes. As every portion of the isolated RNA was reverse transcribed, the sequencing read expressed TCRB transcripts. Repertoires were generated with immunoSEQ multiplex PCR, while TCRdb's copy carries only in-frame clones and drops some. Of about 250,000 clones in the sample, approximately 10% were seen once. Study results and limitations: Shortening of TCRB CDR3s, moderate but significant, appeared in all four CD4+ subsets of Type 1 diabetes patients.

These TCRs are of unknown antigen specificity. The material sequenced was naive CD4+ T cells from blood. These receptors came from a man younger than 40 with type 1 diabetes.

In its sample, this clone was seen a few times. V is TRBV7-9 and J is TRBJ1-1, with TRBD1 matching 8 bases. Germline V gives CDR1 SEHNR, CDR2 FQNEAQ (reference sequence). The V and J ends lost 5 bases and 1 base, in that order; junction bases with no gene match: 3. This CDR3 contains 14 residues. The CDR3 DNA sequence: TGTGCCAGCAGCATAGGACAGGGGAACACTGAAGCTTTCTTT. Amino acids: CASSIGQGNTEAFF.

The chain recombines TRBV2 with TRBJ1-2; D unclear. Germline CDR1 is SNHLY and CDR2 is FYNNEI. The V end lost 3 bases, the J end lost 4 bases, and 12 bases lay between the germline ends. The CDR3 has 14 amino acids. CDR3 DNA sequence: TGTGCCAGCAGTGACTTAGAATCCCTCTATGGCTACACCTTC. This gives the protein CASSDLESLYGYTF.

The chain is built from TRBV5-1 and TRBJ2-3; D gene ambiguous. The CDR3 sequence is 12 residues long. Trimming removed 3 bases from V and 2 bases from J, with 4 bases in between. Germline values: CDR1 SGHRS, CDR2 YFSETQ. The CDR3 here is CASSSFTDTQYF. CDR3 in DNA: TGCGCCAGCAGCTCCTTCACAGATACGCAGTATTTT.

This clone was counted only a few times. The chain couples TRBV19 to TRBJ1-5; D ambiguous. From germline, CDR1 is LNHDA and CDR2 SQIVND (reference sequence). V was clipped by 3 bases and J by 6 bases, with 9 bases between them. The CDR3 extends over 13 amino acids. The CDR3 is CASSIGFFQPQHF. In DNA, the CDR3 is TGTGCCAGTAGTATCGGTTTCTTTCAGCCCCAGCATTTT.

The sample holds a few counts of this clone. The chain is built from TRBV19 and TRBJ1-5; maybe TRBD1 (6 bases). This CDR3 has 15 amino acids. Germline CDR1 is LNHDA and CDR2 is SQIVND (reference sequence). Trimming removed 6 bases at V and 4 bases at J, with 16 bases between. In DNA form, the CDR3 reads TGTGCCAGTAGGATGTCCGGGACACCTAATCAGCCCCAGCATTTT. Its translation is CASRMSGTPNQPQHF. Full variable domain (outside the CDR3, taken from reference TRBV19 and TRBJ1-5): DGGITQSPKYLFRKEGQNVTLSCEQNLNHDAMYWYRQDPGQGLRLIYYSQIVNDFQKGDIAEGYSVSREKKESFPLTVTSAQKNPTAFYLCASRMSGTPNQPQHFGDGTRLSIL.

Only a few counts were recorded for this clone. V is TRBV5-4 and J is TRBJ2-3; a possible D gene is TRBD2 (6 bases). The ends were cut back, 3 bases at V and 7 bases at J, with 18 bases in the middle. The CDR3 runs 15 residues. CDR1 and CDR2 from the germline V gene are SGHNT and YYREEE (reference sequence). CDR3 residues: CASSSGGTGPHTQYF. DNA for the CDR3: TGTGCCAGCAGCTCCGGCGGGACTGGACCCCATACGCAGTATTTT.

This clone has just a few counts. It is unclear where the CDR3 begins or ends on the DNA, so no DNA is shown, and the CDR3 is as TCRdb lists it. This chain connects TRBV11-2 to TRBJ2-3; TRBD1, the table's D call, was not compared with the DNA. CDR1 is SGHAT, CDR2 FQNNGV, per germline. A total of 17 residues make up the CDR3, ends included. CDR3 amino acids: CASSPRTGLTFGNTQYF.

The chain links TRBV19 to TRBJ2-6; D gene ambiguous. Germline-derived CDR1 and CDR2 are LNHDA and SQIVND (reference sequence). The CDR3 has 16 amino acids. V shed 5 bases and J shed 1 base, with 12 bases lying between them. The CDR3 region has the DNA TGTGCCAGTAGTTTTCTTCCGGGTTCTGGGGCCAACGTCCTGACTTTC. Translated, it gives CASSFLPGSGANVLTF.

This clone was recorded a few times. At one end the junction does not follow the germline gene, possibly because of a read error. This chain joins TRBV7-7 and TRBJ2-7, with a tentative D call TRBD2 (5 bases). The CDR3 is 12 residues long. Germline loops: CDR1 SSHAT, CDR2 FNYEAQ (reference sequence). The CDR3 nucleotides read TGTGCTAGCAGCTCCCCGGGCGGGCAGCAGTACTTC. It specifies CASSSPGGQQYF.

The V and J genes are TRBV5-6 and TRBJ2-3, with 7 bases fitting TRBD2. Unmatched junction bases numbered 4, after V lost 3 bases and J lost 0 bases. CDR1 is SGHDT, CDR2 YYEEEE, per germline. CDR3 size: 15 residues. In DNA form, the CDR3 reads TGTGCCAGCAGCTATCTAGCGGATAGCACAGATACGCAGTATTTT. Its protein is CASSYLADSTDTQYF.

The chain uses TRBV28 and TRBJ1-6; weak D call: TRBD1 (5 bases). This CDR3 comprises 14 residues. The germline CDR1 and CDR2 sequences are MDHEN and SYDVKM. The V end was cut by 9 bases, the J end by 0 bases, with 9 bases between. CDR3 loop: CASIQVSYNSPLHF. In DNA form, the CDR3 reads TGTGCCAGTATACAGGTCTCCTATAATTCACCCCTCCACTTT. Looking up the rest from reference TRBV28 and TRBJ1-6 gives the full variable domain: DVKVTQSSRYLVKRTGEKVFLECVQDMDHENMFWYRQDPGLGLRLIYFSYDVKMKEKGDIPEGYSVSREKKERFSLILESASTNQTSMYLCASIQVSYNSPLHFGNGTRLTVT.

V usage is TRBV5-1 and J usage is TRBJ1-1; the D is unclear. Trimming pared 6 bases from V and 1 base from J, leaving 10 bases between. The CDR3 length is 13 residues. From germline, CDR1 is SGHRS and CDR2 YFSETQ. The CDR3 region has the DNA TGCGCCAGCACCTCCCCGGGGAACACTGAAGCTTTCTTT. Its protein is CASTSPGNTEAFF.

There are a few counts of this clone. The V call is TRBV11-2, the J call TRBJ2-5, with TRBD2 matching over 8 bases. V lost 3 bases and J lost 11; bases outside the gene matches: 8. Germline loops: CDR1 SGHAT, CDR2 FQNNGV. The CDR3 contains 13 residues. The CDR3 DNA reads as TGTGCCAGCAGCTTTGCGGGGGGATCGGGTCAGTACTTC. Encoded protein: CASSFAGGSGQYF.

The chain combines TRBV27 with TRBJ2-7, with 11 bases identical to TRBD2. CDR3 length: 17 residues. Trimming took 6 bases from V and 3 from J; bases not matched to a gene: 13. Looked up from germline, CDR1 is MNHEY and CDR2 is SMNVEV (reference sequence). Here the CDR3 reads CASSPGATSGGSYEQYF. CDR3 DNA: TGTGCCAGCAGCCCGGGCGCTACTAGCGGGGGTAGCTACGAGCAGTACTTC.

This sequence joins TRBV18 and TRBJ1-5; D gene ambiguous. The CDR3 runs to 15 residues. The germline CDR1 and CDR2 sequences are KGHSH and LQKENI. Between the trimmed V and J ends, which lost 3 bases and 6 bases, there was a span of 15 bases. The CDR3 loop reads CASSPKSSEGQPQHF. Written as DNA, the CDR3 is TGTGCCAGCTCACCGAAGTCCTCGGAGGGTCAGCCCCAGCATTTT. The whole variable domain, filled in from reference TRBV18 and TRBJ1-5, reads NAGVMQNPRHLVRRRGQEARLRCSPMKGHSHVYWYRQLPEEGLKFMVYLQKENIIDESGMPKERFSAEFPKEGPSILRIQQVVRGDSAAYFCASSPKSSEGQPQHFGDGTRLSIL.

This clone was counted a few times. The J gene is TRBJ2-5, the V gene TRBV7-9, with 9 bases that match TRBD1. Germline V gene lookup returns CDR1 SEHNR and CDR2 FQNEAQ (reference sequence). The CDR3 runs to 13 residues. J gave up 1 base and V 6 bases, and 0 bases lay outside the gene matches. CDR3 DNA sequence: TGTGCCAGCAGGGACAGGGGCCAAGAGACCCAGTACTTC. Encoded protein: CASRDRGQETQYF.

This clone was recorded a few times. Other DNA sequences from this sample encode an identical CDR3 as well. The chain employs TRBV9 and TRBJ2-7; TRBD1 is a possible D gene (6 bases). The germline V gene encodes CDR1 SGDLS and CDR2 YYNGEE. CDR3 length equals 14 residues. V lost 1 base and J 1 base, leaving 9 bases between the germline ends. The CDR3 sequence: CASSVTGLSYEQYF. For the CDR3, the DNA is TGTGCCAGCAGCGTAACAGGGCTATCCTACGAGCAGTACTTC.

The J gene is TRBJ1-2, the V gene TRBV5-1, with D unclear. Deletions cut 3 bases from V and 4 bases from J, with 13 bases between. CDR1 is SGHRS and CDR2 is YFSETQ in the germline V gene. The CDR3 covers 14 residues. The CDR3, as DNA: TGCGCCAGCAGCTGGGGAGTACGTCGCTATGGCTACACCTTC. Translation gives CASSWGVRRYGYTF.

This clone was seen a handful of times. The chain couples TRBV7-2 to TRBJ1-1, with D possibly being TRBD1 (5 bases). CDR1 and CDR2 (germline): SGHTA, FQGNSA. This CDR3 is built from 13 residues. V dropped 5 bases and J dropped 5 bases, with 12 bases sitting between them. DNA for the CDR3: TGTGCCAGCAGCATCCGGGAGGGGACTGAAGCTTTCTTT. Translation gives CASSIREGTEAFF.